This T cell receptor (beta chain) came from a study of OX40 agonist ivuxolimab in advanced cancers. Study-level information: Each patient was given ivuxolimab into a vein every 2 weeks, at 0.01 to 10 mg/kg. Study-level points and caveats: The authors did not determine the antigen specificity of the expanded peripheral T cells. At 0.1 to 3.0 mg/kg, clonal expansion of CD4+ and CD8+ blood T cells had occurred by week 6. In the 0.1-3.0 mg/kg groups, partial responders showed among the lowest expansion.

The CDR3 runs 15 residues. V trimming: 6 bases; J trimming: 4 bases; junction bases outside the gene matches: 5. Germline V gene lookup returns CDR1 MNHEY and CDR2 SMNVEV (reference sequence). Note on this clone: The antigen is not known.

Produced via immunoSEQ multiplex PCR; TCRdb's table is partial and in-frame only. The data hold roughly 86,000 clones, with roughly 92% observed a single time. This sequence was found in an adult with an advanced solid tumor such as melanoma, head and neck, liver or kidney cancer. This material consisted of CD4+ or CD8+ T cells sorted from blood, taken in a trial of the OX40 agonist ivuxolimab. The rearrangement joins TRBV27 to TRBJ2-1, with 11 nucleotides matching TRBD2. The chain's CDR3 is CASSPLAGGYNEQFF. The CDR3 DNA is TGTGCCAGCAGCCCCCTAGCGGGAGGATACAATGAGCAGTTCTTC.